This TCR beta chain was identified in a study of type 1 regulatory T cells. At the level of the study: T-allo10 is an in vitro-generated, Tr1-enriched CD4 T cell product specific for alloantigen. Notes on the study in general: Compared with non-Tr1 cells, Tr1 cells showed a narrower TCR repertoire.

This clonotype is termed medium-sized. Antigen unknown. TCRdb redid the calling of the reads with MiXCR, one entry per CDR3 protein. The sample yields about 62,000 distinct CDR3 sequences, approximately 60% seen once. The germline V gene encodes CDR1 SGHVS and CDR2 FQNEAQ. The V and J ends lost 7 bases and 0 bases respectively, with 13 bases between them. The CDR3 sequence is 15 residues long. The chain employs TRBV7-8 and TRBJ2-1, with no clear D. The sequenced sample consisted of cultured non-Tr1 T cells, either the whole culture or a sorted T cell fraction (not recorded which). The source is a human donor in good health. Here the CDR3 reads CASTPPLSSYNEQFF. The CDR3 region has the DNA TGTGCCAGCACCCCCCCGCTAAGCTCCTACAATGAGCAGTTCTTC.